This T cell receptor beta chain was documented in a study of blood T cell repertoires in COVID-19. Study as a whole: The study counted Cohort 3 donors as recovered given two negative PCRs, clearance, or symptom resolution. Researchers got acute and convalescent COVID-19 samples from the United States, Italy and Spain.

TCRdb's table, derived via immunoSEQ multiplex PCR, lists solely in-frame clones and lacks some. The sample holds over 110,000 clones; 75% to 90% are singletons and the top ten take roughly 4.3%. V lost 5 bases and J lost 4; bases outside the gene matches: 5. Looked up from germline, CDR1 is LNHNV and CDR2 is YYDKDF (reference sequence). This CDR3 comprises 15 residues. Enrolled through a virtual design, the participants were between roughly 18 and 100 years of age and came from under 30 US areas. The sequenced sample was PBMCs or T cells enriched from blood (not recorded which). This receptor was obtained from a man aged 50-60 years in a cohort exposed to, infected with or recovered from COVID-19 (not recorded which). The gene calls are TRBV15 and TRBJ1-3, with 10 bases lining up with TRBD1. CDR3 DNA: TGTGCCACCAGCCTAGACAGGGGGCAGGGAAACACCATATATTTT. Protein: CATSLDRGQGNTIYF.